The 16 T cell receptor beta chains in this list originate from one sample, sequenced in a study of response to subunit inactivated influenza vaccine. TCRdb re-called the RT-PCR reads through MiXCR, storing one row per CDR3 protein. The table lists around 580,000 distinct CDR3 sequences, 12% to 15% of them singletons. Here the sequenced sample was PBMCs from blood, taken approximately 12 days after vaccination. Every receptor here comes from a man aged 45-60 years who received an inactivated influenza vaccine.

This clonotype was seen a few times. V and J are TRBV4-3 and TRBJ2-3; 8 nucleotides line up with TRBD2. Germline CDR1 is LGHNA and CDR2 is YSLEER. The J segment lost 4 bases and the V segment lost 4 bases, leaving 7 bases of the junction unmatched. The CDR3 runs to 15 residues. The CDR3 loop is CASSRVAGSPDTQYF. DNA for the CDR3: TGCGCCAGCAGCCGAGTAGCGGGGAGCCCAGATACGCAGTATTTT.

CDR3 DNA sequence: TGTGCCAGCAGCTTGGAGCCCAATGAGCAGTTCTTC. Translating gives CASSLEPNEQFF. V usage is TRBV5-5 and J usage is TRBJ2-1; D gene ambiguous. The CDR3 consists of 12 residues. In germline, CDR1 is SGHKS, CDR2 YYEKEE (reference sequence). V was pared by 0 bases and J by 6 bases, with 4 bases between.

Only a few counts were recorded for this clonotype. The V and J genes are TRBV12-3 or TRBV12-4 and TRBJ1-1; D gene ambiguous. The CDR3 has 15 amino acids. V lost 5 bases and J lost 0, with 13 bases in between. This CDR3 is CASSLPGGLNTEAFF. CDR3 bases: TGTGCCAGCAGTCTCCCGGGCGGGCTGAACACTGAAGCTTTCTTT.

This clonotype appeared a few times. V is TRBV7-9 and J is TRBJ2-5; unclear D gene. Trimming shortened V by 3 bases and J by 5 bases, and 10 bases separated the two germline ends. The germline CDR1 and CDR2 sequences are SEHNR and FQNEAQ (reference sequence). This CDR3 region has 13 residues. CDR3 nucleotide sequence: TGTGCCAGCAGCTTCACCAGCAGGGAGACCCAGTACTTC. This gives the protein CASSFTSRETQYF.

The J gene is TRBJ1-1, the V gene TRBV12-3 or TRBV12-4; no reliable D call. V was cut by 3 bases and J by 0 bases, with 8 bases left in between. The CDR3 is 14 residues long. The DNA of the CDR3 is TGTGCCAGCAGTTTCTACAACCTGAACACTGAAGCTTTCTTT. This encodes CASSFYNLNTEAFF.

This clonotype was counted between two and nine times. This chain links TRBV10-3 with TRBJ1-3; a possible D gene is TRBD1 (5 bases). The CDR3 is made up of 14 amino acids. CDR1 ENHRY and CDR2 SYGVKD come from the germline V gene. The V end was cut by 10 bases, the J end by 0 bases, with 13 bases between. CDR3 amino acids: CATGTERSGNTIYF. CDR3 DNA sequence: TGTGCCACCGGGACCGAACGCTCTGGAAACACCATATATTTT.

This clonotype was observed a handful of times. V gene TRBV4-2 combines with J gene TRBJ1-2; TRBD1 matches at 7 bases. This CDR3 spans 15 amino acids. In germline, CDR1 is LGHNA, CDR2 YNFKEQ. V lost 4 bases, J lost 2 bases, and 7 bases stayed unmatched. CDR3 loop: CASSPSKGGNYGYTF. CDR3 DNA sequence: TGTGCCAGCAGCCCCTCCAAAGGGGGCAACTATGGCTACACCTTC.

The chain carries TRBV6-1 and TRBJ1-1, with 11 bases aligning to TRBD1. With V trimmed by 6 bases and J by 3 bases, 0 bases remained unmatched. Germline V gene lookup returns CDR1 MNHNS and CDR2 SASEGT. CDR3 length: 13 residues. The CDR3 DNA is TGTGCCAGCAGGGGACAGGGGGACACTGAAGCTTTCTTT. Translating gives CASRGQGDTEAFF.

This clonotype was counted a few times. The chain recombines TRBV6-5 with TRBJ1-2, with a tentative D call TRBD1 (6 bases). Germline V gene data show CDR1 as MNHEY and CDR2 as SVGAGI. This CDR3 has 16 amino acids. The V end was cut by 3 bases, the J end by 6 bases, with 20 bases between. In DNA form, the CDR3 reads TGTGCCAGCAGTTATTTCCCCGGGACACCCAATAATGGCTACACCTTC. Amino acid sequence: CASSYFPGTPNNGYTF.

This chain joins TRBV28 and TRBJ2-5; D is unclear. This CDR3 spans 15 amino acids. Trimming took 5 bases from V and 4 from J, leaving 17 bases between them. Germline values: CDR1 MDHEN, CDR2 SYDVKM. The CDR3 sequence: CASSPSVILGETQYF. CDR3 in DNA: TGTGCCAGCAGTCCTTCGGTAATTCTCGGAGAGACCCAGTACTTC. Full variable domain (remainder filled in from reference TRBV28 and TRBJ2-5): DVKVTQSSRYLVKRTGEKVFLECVQDMDHENMFWYRQDPGLGLRLIYFSYDVKMKEKGDIPEGYSVSREKKERFSLILESASTNQTSMYLCASSPSVILGETQYFGPGTRLLVL.

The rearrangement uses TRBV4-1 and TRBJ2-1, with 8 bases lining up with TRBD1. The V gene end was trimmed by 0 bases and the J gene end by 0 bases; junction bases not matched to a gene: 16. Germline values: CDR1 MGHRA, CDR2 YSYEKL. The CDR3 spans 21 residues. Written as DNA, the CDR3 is TGCGCCAGCAGCCAAGAAAGAGTTCGAGACAGGGGCTTTAGCTCCTACAATGAGCAGTTCTTC. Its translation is CASSQERVRDRGFSSYNEQFF.

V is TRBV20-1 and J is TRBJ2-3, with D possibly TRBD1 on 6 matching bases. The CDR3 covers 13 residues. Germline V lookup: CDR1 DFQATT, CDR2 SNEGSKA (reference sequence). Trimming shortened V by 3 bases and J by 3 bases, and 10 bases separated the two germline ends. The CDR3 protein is CSASQGRTDTQYF. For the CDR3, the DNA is TGCAGTGCTAGTCAGGGGCGTACAGATACGCAGTATTTT.

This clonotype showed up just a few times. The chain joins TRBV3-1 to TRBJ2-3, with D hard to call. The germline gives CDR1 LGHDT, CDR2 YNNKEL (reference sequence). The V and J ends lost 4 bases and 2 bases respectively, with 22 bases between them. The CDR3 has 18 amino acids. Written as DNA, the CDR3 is TGTGCCAGCAGCCCCATCTACGGCCTGGACCCTTCCACAGATACGCAGTATTTT. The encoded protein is CASSPIYGLDPSTDTQYF.

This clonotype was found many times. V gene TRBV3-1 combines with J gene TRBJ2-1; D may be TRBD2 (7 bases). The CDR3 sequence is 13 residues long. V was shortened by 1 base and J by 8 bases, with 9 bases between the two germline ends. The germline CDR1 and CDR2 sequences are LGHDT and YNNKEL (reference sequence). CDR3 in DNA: TGTGCCAGCAGCCAAGTCGGGGGGCATGAGCAGTTCTTC. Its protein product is CASSQVGGHEQFF.

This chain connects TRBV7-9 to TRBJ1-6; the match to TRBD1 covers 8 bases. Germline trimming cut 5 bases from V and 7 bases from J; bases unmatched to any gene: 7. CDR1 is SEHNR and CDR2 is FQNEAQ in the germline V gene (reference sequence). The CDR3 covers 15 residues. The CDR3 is CASSTLTGENSPLHF. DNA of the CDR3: TGTGCCAGCAGCACTTTGACAGGGGAAAATTCACCCCTCCACTTT.

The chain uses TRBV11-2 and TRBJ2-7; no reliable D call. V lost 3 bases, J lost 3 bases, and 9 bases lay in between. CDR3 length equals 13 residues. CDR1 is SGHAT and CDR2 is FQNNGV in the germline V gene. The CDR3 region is CASSLMRGYEQYF. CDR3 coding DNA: TGTGCCAGCAGCTTGATGCGAGGCTACGAGCAGTACTTC.